A selection of T cell receptor beta chains follows, all from one sample in a study of CD8 T cells in ankylosing spondylitis. TCRdb analysed the 5' RACE reads with MiXCR anew, one entry per CDR3 protein. The sample shows roughly 700,000 distinct CDR3 sequences, about 20% of them seen only once. Source material: blood, either unsorted or a sorted T cell fraction (not recorded which). These TCRs come from a male donor with ankylosing spondylitis. CDR3s include the opening cysteine and the closing phenylalanine or tryptophan. The D gene is left open where the match is weak. Size tells how often a clone was seen (once, few, many) or the class of an expanded clone, and some rows leave it out.

j_gene: TRBJ2-7
d_gene: TRBD2
abundance: many
v_gene: TRBV7-9
CDR3aa: CASSVAGIEQYF
CDR3nt: TGTGCCAGCAGCGTAGCGGGTATCGAGCAGTACTTC

j_gene: TRBJ2-1
d_gene: .
abundance: .
v_gene: TRBV5-6
CDR3aa: CASSSTLGYEQFF
CDR3nt: TGTGCCAGCAGCTCGACTCTAGGTTATGAGCAGTTCTTC

j_gene: TRBJ1-1
d_gene: .
abundance: many
v_gene: TRBV12-3/TRBV12-4
CDR3aa: CASTPRQRNTEAFF
CDR3nt: TGTGCCAGCACCCCCCGGCAGAGGAACACTGAAGCTTTCTTT

j_gene: TRBJ2-7
d_gene: TRBD2
abundance: once
v_gene: TRBV18
CDR3aa: CAGSPDGSFSGGWYEQYF
CDR3nt: TGTGCCGGCTCACCAGACGGTTCTTTTTCGGGGGGTTGGTACGAGCAGTACTTC

j_gene: TRBJ2-1
d_gene: .
abundance: .
v_gene: TRBV7-9
CDR3aa: CASSLEGDDNEQFF
CDR3nt: TGTGCCAGCAGCTTAGAGGGGGACGACAATGAGCAGTTCTTC

j_gene: TRBJ2-5
d_gene: .
abundance: .
v_gene: TRBV5-6
CDR3aa: CASSLEGWRGETQYF
CDR3nt: TGTGCCAGCAGCTTGGAGGGCTGGCGAGGAGAGACCCAGTACTTC

j_gene: TRBJ2-7
d_gene: TRBD2
abundance: few
v_gene: TRBV6-2/TRBV6-3
CDR3aa: CASSSPTSGYEQYF
CDR3nt: TGTGCCAGCAGTTCCCCGACTAGCGGCTACGAGCAGTACTTC

j_gene: TRBJ2-3
d_gene: .
abundance: few
v_gene: TRBV7-9
CDR3aa: CASIRGDRASTDTQYF
CDR3nt: TGTGCCAGCATCAGGGGCGACCGTGCTAGCACAGATACGCAGTATTTT

j_gene: TRBJ2-5
d_gene: TRBD2
abundance: few
v_gene: TRBV9
CDR3aa: CASSVVASGAAQETQYF
CDR3nt: TGTGCCAGCAGCGTAGTGGCTAGCGGGGCGGCCCAAGAGACCCAGTACTTC

j_gene: TRBJ1-1
d_gene: .
abundance: .
v_gene: TRBV12-3/TRBV12-4
CDR3aa: CASSRGGRAFF
CDR3nt: TGTGCCAGCAGTCGGGGGGGAAGGGCTTTCTTT

j_gene: TRBJ2-1
d_gene: .
abundance: few
v_gene: TRBV3-1
CDR3aa: CASSLETWPNYNEQFF
CDR3nt: TGTGCCAGCAGCCTTGAAACCTGGCCCAACTACAATGAGCAGTTCTTC

j_gene: TRBJ1-1
d_gene: .
abundance: .
v_gene: TRBV5-1
CDR3aa: CASSSRPGPRYTEAFF
CDR3nt: TGCGCCAGCAGCTCCAGGCCCGGGCCCCGTTACACTGAAGCTTTCTTT

j_gene: TRBJ2-1
d_gene: TRBD2
abundance: few
v_gene: TRBV30
CDR3aa: CAWIPNVGLAGVDEQFF
CDR3nt: TGTGCCTGGATTCCGAACGTCGGACTAGCGGGAGTTGATGAGCAGTTCTTC

j_gene: TRBJ2-5
d_gene: .
abundance: .
v_gene: TRBV14
CDR3aa: CASSHTIKTFQETQYF
CDR3nt: TGTGCCAGCAGCCACACCATCAAGACGTTCCAAGAGACCCAGTACTTC

j_gene: TRBJ2-1
d_gene: TRBD2
abundance: .
v_gene: TRBV7-8
CDR3aa: CASSLVPSGRKNLKQFF
CDR3nt: TGTGCCAGCAGCTTAGTCCCTAGCGGGCGAAAAAACCTTAAGCAGTTCTTC

j_gene: TRBJ2-7
d_gene: .
abundance: many
v_gene: TRBV12-3/TRBV12-4
CDR3aa: CASTGGGSSYEQYF
CDR3nt: TGTGCCAGCACTGGAGGGGGGAGCTCCTACGAGCAGTACTTC

j_gene: TRBJ2-1
d_gene: TRBD2
abundance: .
v_gene: TRBV9
CDR3aa: CASSVEGGGYNEQFF
CDR3nt: TGTGCCAGCAGCGTAGAGGGCGGGGGATACAATGAGCAGTTCTTC

j_gene: TRBJ1-2
d_gene: .
abundance: few
v_gene: TRBV7-9
CDR3aa: CASSLPDEADNYGYTF
CDR3nt: TGTGCCAGCAGCTTACCGGACGAGGCAGATAACTATGGCTACACCTTC

j_gene: TRBJ2-3
d_gene: .
abundance: few
v_gene: TRBV5-6
CDR3aa: CASSQPTDTDTQYF
CDR3nt: TGTGCCAGCAGTCAGCCGACGGACACAGATACGCAGTATTTT

j_gene: TRBJ1-1
d_gene: .
abundance: .
v_gene: TRBV19
CDR3aa: CASKGLKNTEAFF
CDR3nt: TGTGCCAGTAAGGGACTCAAGAACACTGAAGCTTTCTTT

j_gene: TRBJ2-2
d_gene: TRBD1
abundance: .
v_gene: TRBV6-2/TRBV6-3
CDR3aa: CASLGQLNTGELFF
CDR3nt: TGTGCCAGCCTGGGACAGCTGAACACCGGGGAGCTGTTTTTT

j_gene: TRBJ1-2
d_gene: TRBD1
abundance: .
v_gene: TRBV29-1
CDR3aa: CSVRDREKLYGYTF
CDR3nt: TGCAGCGTTCGGGACAGGGAAAAGCTCTATGGCTACACCTTC